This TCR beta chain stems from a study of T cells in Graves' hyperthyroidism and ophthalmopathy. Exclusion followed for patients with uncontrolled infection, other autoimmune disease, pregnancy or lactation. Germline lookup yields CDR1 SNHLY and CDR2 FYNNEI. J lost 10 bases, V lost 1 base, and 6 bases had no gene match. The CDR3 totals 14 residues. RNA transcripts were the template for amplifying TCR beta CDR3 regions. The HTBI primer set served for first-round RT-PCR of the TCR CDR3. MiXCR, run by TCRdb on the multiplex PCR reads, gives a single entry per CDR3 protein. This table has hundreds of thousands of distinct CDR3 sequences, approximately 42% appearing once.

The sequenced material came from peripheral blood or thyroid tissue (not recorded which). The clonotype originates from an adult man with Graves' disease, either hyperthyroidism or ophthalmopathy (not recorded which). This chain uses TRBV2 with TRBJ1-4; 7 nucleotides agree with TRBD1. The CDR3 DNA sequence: TGTGCCAGCAGTGAAGGACAGGGAAGTGGAAAACTGTTTTTT. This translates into CASSEGQGSGKLFF.